These 15 T cell receptor beta chains came from one sample sequenced in a study of CD8 T cells in ankylosing spondylitis. Each CDR3 protein is one row after TCRdb ran MiXCR on the 5' RACE reads. The sample includes some 30,000 distinct CDR3 sequences, 14% of them seen just once. Sequencing was done on a sample of blood. The receptors shown here come from a male donor with ankylosing spondylitis or in good health (not recorded which).

The V call is TRBV2, the J call TRBJ1-1; no clear D gene. V lost 0 bases and J 10 bases, leaving 15 bases between the germline ends. Per germline, CDR1 SNHLY and CDR2 FYNNEI. The CDR3 is made up of 14 amino acids. The DNA of the CDR3 is TGTGCCAGCAGTGAAGCGCTTTTGGACGAAGGAGCTTTCTTT. Its protein is CASSEALLDEGAFF.

This clonotype appeared a few times. This chain joins TRBV20-1 and TRBJ2-4; weak D call: TRBD1 (5 bases). This CDR3 spans 15 amino acids. V lost 1 base, J lost 0 bases, and 10 bases lay in between. The germline V gene has CDR1 DFQATT and CDR2 SNEGSKA (reference sequence). The CDR3 here is CSARGPTGAKNIQYF. The CDR3 nucleotides read TGCAGTGCTAGAGGACCCACAGGAGCCAAAAACATTCAGTACTTC.

This clonotype was observed a few times. The V and J genes are TRBV4-3 and TRBJ2-1; 10 nucleotides line up with TRBD2. Germline CDR1 LGHNA, CDR2 YSLEER. The CDR3 consists of 14 residues. J gave up 9 bases and V 8 bases, and 10 bases lay outside the gene matches. In nucleotides, the CDR3 is TGCGCCAGCGGGCCTAGCGGGAGTTGGGGTGAGCAGTTCTTC. Translated: CASGPSGSWGEQFF.

At least ten counts were recorded for this clonotype. The chain uses TRBV7-2 and TRBJ2-5, with D possibly matching TRBD1 (6 bases). Trimming left V 3 bases short and J 2 bases short, with 10 bases between. The length of the CDR3 is 14 residues. Germline loops: CDR1 SGHTA, CDR2 FQGNSA. DNA for the CDR3: TGTGCCAGCAGCTTGGGACAAGTTCAAGAGACCCAGTACTTC. The encoded protein is CASSLGQVQETQYF.

This clonotype was observed a few times. The rearrangement joins TRBV7-3 to TRBJ2-3, with D perhaps matching TRBD1 (6 bases). Trimming took 1 base from V and 4 from J, leaving 21 bases between them. The CDR3 loop spans 18 amino acids. Germline V lookup: CDR1 SGHTA, CDR2 FQGTGA. CDR3 DNA: TGTGCCAGCAGCTTAATTGGGGGCGGAGCTACCCCCCCAGATACGCAGTATTTT. Translating it yields CASSLIGGGATPPDTQYF.

This clonotype has only a few counts. The chain joins TRBV5-1 to TRBJ2-3; 15 bases line up with TRBD2. Per the germline V gene, CDR1 is SGHRS and CDR2 is YFSETQ. The CDR3 totals 17 residues. Trimming removed 0 bases from V and 4 bases from J; junction bases left unmatched: 3. The CDR3 is CASSLAGLAGGPDTQYF. The CDR3 region has the DNA TGCGCCAGCAGCTTGGCCGGACTAGCGGGAGGGCCAGATACGCAGTATTTT.

This clonotype was detected many times. CDR3: CASARGQTNEKLFF. The CDR3 DNA reads TGCGCCAGCGCGAGGGGGCAGACTAATGAAAAACTGTTTTTT. This rearrangement joins TRBV5-1 to TRBJ1-4; 7 bases map to TRBD1. This CDR3 spans 14 amino acids. V gave up 7 bases and J gave up 2 bases; unmatched junction bases: 5. From germline, CDR1 is SGHRS and CDR2 YFSETQ.

The chain is built from TRBV15 and TRBJ2-3; a weak D match, TRBD2 (5 bases). Trimming took 0 bases from V and 7 from J, leaving 8 bases between them. Germline V CDR1 and CDR2: LNHNV, YYDKDF (reference sequence). CDR3 length: 13 residues. CDR3 sequence reads: CATSRERGNTQYF. As DNA, the CDR3 is TGTGCCACCAGCAGAGAACGGGGAAATACGCAGTATTTT. Based on the CDR3 plus reference TRBV15 and TRBJ2-3, the full variable domain is DAMVIQNPRYQVTQFGKPVTLSCSQTLNHNVMYWYQQKSSQAPKLLFHYYDKDFNNEADTPDNFQSRRPNTSFCFLDIRSPGLGDTAMYLCATSRERGNTQYFGPGTRLTVL.

The chain uses TRBV30 and TRBJ1-4; D call uncertain. V was cut by 2 bases and J by 5 bases, with 12 bases left in between. Germline V gene sequence: CDR1 GTSNPN, CDR2 SVGIG (reference sequence). The CDR3 contains 14 residues. In DNA, the CDR3 is TGTGCCTGGAGTACTGGGCAGCAAAATGAAAAACTGTTTTTT. It is translated as CAWSTGQQNEKLFF.

The J gene is TRBJ2-2, the V gene TRBV7-2; D might be TRBD1 (6 bases). Between the trimmed V and J ends, which lost 6 bases and 0 bases, there was a span of 17 bases. The CDR3 length is 17 residues. The V gene's germline CDR1 is SGHTA and CDR2 FQGNSA. This CDR3 is CASSRSSWTANTGELFF. As DNA, the CDR3 is TGTGCCAGCAGTCGCAGCAGCTGGACAGCGAACACCGGGGAGCTGTTTTTT.

The chain carries TRBV7-3 and TRBJ2-1; D may be TRBD1 (6 bases). The CDR3 covers 14 residues. V was shortened by 5 bases and J by 3 bases, with 11 bases between the two germline ends. The V gene's germline CDR1 is SGHTA and CDR2 FQGTGA. The CDR3 DNA reads TGTGCCAGCAGCCCCCGGACAGACTACAATGAGCAGTTCTTC. Translating it yields CASSPRTDYNEQFF.

This clonotype was seen many times. V usage is TRBV7-2 and J usage is TRBJ2-2; D is ambiguous. V lost 1 base to trimming and J lost 8 bases, with 5 bases between them. Germline assignment: CDR1 SGHTA and CDR2 FQGNSA. The CDR3 length is 12 residues. CDR3 in DNA: TGTGCCAGCAGCTTAGGTTCAGGGGAGCTGTTTTTT. It is translated as CASSLGSGELFF. The full variable domain, with the rest looked up from reference TRBV7-2 and TRBJ2-2, is GAGVSQSPSNKVTEKGKDVELRCDPISGHTALYWYRQSLGQGLEFLIYFQGNSAPDKSGLPSDRFSAERTGGSVSTLTIQRTQQEDSAVYLCASSLGSGELFFGEGSRLTVL.

The J gene is TRBJ1-6, the V gene TRBV7-2, with 8 bases that match TRBD1. The CDR3 runs 15 residues. V shed 5 bases, J shed 7 bases, and the junction held 7 bases outside the gene matches. CDR1 and CDR2 (germline): SGHTA, FQGNSA. CDR3 coding DNA: TGTGCCAGCAGCCCTAGGACAGGGATGAATTCACCCCTCCACTTT. Its translation: CASSPRTGMNSPLHF.

V gene TRBV20-1 combines with J gene TRBJ2-2, with 7 bases lining up with TRBD2. Trimming at V came to 3 bases and at J to 5 bases, leaving 9 bases not matched to a gene. The CDR3 totals 15 residues. Germline-derived CDR1 and CDR2 are DFQATT and SNEGSKA (reference sequence). CDR3 DNA sequence: TGCAGTGCTAGCTCAACTAGCGTGGGTACCGGGGAGCTGTTTTTT. It specifies CSASSTSVGTGELFF.

The chain recombines TRBV12-3 or TRBV12-4 with TRBJ1-1, with 8 bases matching TRBD1. CDR3 length: 13 amino acids. V dropped 8 bases and J dropped 4; count of bases not matched to a gene: 6. Here the CDR3 reads CASADRGPTEAFF. In DNA, the CDR3 is TGTGCCAGCGCTGACAGGGGTCCCACTGAAGCTTTCTTT.